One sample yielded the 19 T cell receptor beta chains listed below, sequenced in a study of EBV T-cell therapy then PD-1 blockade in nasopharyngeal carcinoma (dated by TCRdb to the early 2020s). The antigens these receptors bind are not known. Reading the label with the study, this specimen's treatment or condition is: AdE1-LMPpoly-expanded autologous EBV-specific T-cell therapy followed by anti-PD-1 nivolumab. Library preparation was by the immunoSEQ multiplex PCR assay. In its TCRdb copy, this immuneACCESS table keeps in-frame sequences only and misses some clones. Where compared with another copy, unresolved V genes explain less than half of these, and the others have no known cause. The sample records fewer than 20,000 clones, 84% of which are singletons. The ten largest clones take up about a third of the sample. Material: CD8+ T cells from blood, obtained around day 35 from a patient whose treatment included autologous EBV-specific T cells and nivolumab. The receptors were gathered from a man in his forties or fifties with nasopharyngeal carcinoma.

This CDR3 reads CASSQDTSWGTHYNEQFF. In DNA, the CDR3 is TGCGCCAGCAGCCAAGATACGTCTTGGGGGACGCATTACAATGAGCAGTTCTTC. The chain has TRBV4-1 and TRBJ2-1; either TRBD1 or TRBD2 may supply D (5 bases each). The CDR3 spans 18 residues. Per germline, CDR1 MGHRA and CDR2 YSYEKL. Trimming took 0 bases from V and 4 from J, leaving 19 bases between them.

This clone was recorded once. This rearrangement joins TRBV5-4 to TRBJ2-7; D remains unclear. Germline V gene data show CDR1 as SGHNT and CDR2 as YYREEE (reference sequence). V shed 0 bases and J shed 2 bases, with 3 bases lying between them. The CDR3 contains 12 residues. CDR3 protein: CASSLGTYEQYF. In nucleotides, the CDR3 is TGTGCCAGCAGCTTGGGCACCTACGAGCAGTACTTC.

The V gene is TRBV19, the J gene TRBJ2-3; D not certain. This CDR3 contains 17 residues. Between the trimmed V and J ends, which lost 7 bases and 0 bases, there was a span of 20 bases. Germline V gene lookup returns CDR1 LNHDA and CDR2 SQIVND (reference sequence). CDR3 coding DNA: TGTGCCAGTACCATACCTGGAACCGGGCCCAGCACAGATACGCAGTATTTT. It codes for CASTIPGTGPSTDTQYF.

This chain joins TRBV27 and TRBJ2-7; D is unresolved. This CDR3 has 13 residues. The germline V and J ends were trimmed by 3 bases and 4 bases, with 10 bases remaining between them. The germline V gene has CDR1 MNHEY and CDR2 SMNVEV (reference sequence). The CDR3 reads CASSFGVYYEQYF. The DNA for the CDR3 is TGTGCCAGCAGTTTTGGGGTTTATTACGAGCAGTACTTC.

CDR3 in DNA: TGTGCCAGCAGTGAAGCGGTGACCAGGGATACGCAGTATTTT. It encodes CASSEAVTRDTQYF. The rearrangement links TRBV2 to TRBJ2-3, with D unclear. This CDR3 comprises 14 residues. Trimming shortened V by 0 bases and J by 6 bases, and 10 bases separated the two germline ends. Germline V CDR1 and CDR2: SNHLY, FYNNEI.

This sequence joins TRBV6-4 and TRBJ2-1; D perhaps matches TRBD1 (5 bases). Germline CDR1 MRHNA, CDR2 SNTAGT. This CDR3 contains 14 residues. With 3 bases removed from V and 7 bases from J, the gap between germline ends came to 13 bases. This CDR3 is CASSERADTNEQFF. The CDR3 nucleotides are TGTGCCAGCAGTGAAAGGGCGGACACTAATGAGCAGTTCTTC.

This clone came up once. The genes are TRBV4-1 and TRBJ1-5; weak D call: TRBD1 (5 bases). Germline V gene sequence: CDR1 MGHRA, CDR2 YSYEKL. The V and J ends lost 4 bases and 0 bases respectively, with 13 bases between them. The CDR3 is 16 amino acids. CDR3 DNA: TGCGCCAGCAGCCGAGCGGCGACAGATAGCAATCAGCCCCAGCATTTT. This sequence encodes CASSRAATDSNQPQHF.

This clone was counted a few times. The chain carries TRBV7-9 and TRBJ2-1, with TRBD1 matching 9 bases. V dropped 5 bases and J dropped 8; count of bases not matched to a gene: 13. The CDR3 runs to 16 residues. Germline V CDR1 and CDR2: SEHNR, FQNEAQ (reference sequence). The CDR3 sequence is CASSPQQGANRDEQFF. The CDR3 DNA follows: TGTGCCAGCAGCCCCCAACAGGGGGCGAATAGGGATGAGCAGTTCTTC.

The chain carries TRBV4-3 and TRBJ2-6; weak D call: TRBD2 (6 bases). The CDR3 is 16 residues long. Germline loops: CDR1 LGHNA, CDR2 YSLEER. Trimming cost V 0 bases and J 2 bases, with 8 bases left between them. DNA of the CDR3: TGCGCCAGCAGCCAAGAGGGCGGGACTGGGGCCAACGTCCTGACTTTC. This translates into CASSQEGGTGANVLTF.

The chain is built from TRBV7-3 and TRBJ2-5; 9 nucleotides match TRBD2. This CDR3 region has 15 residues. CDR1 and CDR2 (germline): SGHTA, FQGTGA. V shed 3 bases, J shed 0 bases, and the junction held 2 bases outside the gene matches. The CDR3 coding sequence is TGTGCCAGCAGCTTTATAGCGGGGGACCAAGAGACCCAGTACTTC. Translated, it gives CASSFIAGDQETQYF.

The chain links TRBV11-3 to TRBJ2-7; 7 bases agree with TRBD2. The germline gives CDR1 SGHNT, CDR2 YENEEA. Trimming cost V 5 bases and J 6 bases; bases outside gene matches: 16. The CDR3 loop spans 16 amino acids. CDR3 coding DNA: TGTGCCAGCAGCCCAGGACGTGGGGGGGTTTACCGCGAGCAGTACTTC. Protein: CASSPGRGGVYREQYF. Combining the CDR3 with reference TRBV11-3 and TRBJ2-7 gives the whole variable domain EAGVVQSPRYKIIEKKQPVAFWCNPISGHNTLYWYLQNLGQGPELLIRYENEEAVDDSQLPKDRFSAERLKGVDSTLKIQPAELGDSAVYLCASSPGRGGVYREQYFGPGTRLTVT.

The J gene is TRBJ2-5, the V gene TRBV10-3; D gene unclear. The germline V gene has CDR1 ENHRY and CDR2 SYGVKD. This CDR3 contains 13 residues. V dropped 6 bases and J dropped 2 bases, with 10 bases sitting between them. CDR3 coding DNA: TGTGCCATCAGCGCGGAACATCAAGAGACCCAGTACTTC. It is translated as CAISAEHQETQYF.

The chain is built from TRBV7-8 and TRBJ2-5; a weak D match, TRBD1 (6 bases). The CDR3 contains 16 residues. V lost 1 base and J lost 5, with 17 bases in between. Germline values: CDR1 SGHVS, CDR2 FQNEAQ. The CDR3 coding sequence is TGTGCCAGCAGCTTAGGGCCGCAGGGGAAGCGGGAGACCCAGTACTTC. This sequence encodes CASSLGPQGKRETQYF. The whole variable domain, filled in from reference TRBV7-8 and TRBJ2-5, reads GAGVSQSPRYKVAKRGQDVALRCDPISGHVSLFWYQQALGQGPEFLTYFQNEAQLDKSGLPSDRFFAERPEGSVSTLKIQRTQQEDSAVYLCASSLGPQGKRETQYFGPGTRLLVL.

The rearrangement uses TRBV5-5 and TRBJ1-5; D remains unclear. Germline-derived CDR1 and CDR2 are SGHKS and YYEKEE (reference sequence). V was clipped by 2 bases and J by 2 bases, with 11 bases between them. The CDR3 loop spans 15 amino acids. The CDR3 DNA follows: TGTGCCAGCAGCTTAGGGTATGGGGGCAATCAGCCCCAGCATTTT. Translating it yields CASSLGYGGNQPQHF.

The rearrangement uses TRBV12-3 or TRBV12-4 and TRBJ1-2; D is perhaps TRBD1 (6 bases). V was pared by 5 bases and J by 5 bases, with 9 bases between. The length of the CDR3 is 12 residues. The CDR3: CASSPGAYGYTF. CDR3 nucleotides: TGTGCCAGCAGTCCGGGGGCGTATGGCTACACCTTC.

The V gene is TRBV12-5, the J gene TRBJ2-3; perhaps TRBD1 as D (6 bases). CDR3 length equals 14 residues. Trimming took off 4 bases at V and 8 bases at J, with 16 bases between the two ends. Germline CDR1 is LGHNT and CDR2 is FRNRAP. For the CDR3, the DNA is TGTGCTAGTGGTTCGGACAGTGGGCACAGTACGCAGTATTTT. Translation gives CASGSDSGHSTQYF. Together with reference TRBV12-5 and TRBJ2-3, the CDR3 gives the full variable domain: DARVTQTPRHKVTEMGQEVTMRCQPILGHNTVFWYRQTMMQGLELLAYFRNRAPLDDSGMPKDRFSAEMPDATLATLKIQPSEPRDSAVYFCASGSDSGHSTQYFGPGTRLTVL.

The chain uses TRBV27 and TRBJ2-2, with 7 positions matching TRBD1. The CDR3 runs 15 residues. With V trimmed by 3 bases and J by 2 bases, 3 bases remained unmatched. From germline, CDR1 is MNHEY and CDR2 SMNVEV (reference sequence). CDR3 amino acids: CASSFWDSNTGELFF. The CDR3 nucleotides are TGTGCCAGCAGTTTCTGGGACAGCAACACCGGGGAGCTGTTTTTT.

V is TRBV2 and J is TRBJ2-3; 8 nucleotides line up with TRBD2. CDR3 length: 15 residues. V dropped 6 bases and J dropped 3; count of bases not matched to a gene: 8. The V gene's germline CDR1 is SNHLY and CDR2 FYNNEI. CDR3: CASRTLTGGTDTQYF. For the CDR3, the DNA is TGTGCCAGCAGGACCCTGACGGGAGGGACAGATACGCAGTATTTT.

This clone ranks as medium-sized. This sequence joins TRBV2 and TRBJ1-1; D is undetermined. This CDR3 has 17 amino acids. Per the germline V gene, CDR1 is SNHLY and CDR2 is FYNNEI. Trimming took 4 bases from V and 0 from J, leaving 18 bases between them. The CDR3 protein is CASSGTRGFTMNTEAFF. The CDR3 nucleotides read TGTGCCAGCAGTGGTACTCGGGGATTTACCATGAACACTGAAGCTTTCTTT.